This entry lists 18 T cell receptor beta chains sequenced from one sample in a study of human T cells and chemical hapten exposure. TCRdb re-called the RACE reads with MiXCR, one entry per CDR3 protein. Counted here are roughly 250,000 distinct CDR3 sequences, around 9.3% occurring once; the ten biggest clones make up around 2.5%. Time point denoted: pre-sensitization, week 0. Treatment: therapeutic diphenylcyclopropenone sensitization with weekly scalp DPC. The specimen comprised whole blood, sampled in connection with sensitization to the hapten diphenylcyclopropenone (DPC). The receptors stem from a woman between 40 and 55 years old with alopecia areata. Some clones in this sample may be carry-over from other donors' samples.

The table lists this clonotype with many counts. CDR3 residues: CAIGEKNYQETQYF. CDR3 bases: TGTGCCATCGGGGAGAAAAACTACCAAGAGACCCAGTACTTC. V and J are TRBV10-3 and TRBJ2-5; D perhaps matches TRBD2 (5 bases). Germline assignment: CDR1 ENHRY and CDR2 SYGVKD. Between the trimmed V and J ends, which lost 8 bases and 0 bases, there was a span of 13 bases. The CDR3 loop spans 14 amino acids.

V usage is TRBV5-1 and J usage is TRBJ2-1, with TRBD2 identical over 7 bases. The junction had 5 bases not matched to a gene; V was cut back by 2 bases and J by 6 bases. CDR3 length: 14 amino acids. Germline V lookup: CDR1 SGHRS, CDR2 YFSETQ. CDR3 nucleotide sequence: TGCGCCAGCAGCTTCGGACTAGTACGCAATGAGCAGTTCTTC. It translates to CASSFGLVRNEQFF.

At least ten counts were recorded for this clonotype. This sequence joins TRBV29-1 and TRBJ1-5; TRBD1 agrees at 9 bases. V trimming: 4 bases; J trimming: 6 bases; junction bases outside the gene matches: 4. The length of the CDR3 is 13 residues. Germline CDR1 SQVTM, CDR2 ANQGSEA. CDR3 amino acids: CSVGGTGSQPQHF. CDR3 DNA sequence: TGCAGCGTTGGAGGGACAGGGAGTCAGCCCCAGCATTTT. The full variable domain, with the rest looked up from reference TRBV29-1 and TRBJ1-5, is SAVISQKPSRDICQRGTSLTIQCQVDSQVTMMFWYRQQPGQSLTLIATANQGSEATYESGFVIDKFPISRPNLTFSTLTVSNMSPEDSSIYLCSVGGTGSQPQHFGDGTRLSIL.

The chain links TRBV12-3 or TRBV12-4 to TRBJ1-2; 9 bases are a match to TRBD1. Trimming at V came to 4 bases and at J to 6 bases, leaving 12 bases not matched to a gene. The CDR3 has 16 residues. The CDR3 sequence: CASSSRTGTGRDGYTF. The CDR3 DNA reads TGTGCCAGCAGTTCTCGCACCGGGACAGGGAGGGATGGCTACACCTTC.

V and J are TRBV9 and TRBJ2-7, with D tentatively TRBD1 (6 bases). Trimming left V 3 bases short and J 4 bases short, with 11 bases between. Germline V CDR1 and CDR2: SGDLS, YYNGEE. The CDR3 length is 13 residues. The CDR3 loop is CASSADRPYEQYF. The CDR3 DNA reads TGTGCCAGCAGCGCCGACAGGCCATACGAGCAGTACTTC.

This clonotype was recorded at least ten times. The V gene is TRBV20-1, the J gene TRBJ1-2; D is ambiguous. Deletions cut 6 bases from V and 2 bases from J, with 10 bases between. Per the germline V gene, CDR1 is DFQATT and CDR2 is SNEGSKA (reference sequence). The CDR3 is 12 residues long. The CDR3 region is CSASTVNYGYTF. The CDR3 DNA reads as TGCAGTGCCTCGACCGTCAACTATGGCTACACCTTC.

Many counts were recorded for this clonotype. This chain joins TRBV2 and TRBJ2-1, with TRBD2 matching over 7 bases. V was pared by 3 bases and J by 2 bases, with 1 base of the junction left unmatched. Germline V gene lookup returns CDR1 SNHLY and CDR2 FYNNEI. The CDR3 covers 14 residues. CDR3 sequence: CASSETSPYNEQFF. CDR3 DNA: TGTGCCAGCAGTGAGACTAGCCCCTACAATGAGCAGTTCTTC.

This rearrangement joins TRBV3-1 to TRBJ2-7; D not certain. Trimming shortened V by 4 bases and J by 3 bases, and 7 bases separated the two germline ends. Per the germline V gene, CDR1 is LGHDT and CDR2 is YNNKEL (reference sequence). This CDR3 has 12 residues. The CDR3 bases are TGTGCCAGCAGCCGTGGGCGCTACGAGCAGTACTTC. Amino acids: CASSRGRYEQYF.

This clonotype was seen many times. The chain links TRBV28 to TRBJ1-1; 9 positions agree with TRBD1. V lost 5 bases to trimming and J lost 4 bases; unmatched junction nucleotides: 8. Looked up from germline, CDR1 is MDHEN and CDR2 is SYDVKM. CDR3 length equals 15 residues. The CDR3 sequence: CASSPPRTGATEAFF. The CDR3 nucleotides are TGTGCCAGCAGTCCGCCTCGGACAGGGGCCACTGAAGCTTTCTTT.

This chain connects TRBV10-3 to TRBJ2-7; D uncertain. V dropped 2 bases and J dropped 5 bases, with 7 bases sitting between them. This CDR3 is 12 amino acids long. The germline V gene has CDR1 ENHRY and CDR2 SYGVKD. The CDR3 here is CAISEGRDEQYF. The CDR3 nucleotides are TGTGCCATCAGTGAGGGTAGAGACGAGCAGTACTTC.

This clonotype was picked up a small number of times. The V call is TRBV4-2, the J call TRBJ2-7; 8 positions agree with TRBD1. In germline, CDR1 is LGHNA, CDR2 YNFKEQ. Germline trimming cut 1 base from V and 4 bases from J; bases unmatched to any gene: 9. The CDR3 covers 16 residues. The CDR3 here is CASSQVSRTGKYEQYF. DNA for the CDR3: TGTGCCAGCAGCCAAGTATCTAGGACAGGGAAGTACGAGCAGTACTTC.

This clonotype was picked up many times. J is TRBJ2-5 and V is TRBV29-1, with D perhaps TRBD1 (5 bases). Trimming pared 2 bases from V and 3 bases from J, leaving 16 bases between. The CDR3 is 15 amino acids. In germline, CDR1 is SQVTM, CDR2 ANQGSEA. CDR3: CSVERGLSGKETQYF. The CDR3 DNA reads as TGCAGCGTTGAAAGGGGCCTATCAGGCAAAGAGACCCAGTACTTC.

This clonotype occurred a few times. This chain uses TRBV24-1 with TRBJ2-1; D gene uncertain. The CDR3 has 14 residues. Trimming shortened V by 0 bases and J by 6 bases, and 8 bases separated the two germline ends. Looked up from germline, CDR1 is KGHDR and CDR2 is SFDVKD. CDR3: CATSDLGLPNEQFF. DNA for the CDR3: TGTGCCACCAGTGATTTGGGGCTCCCCAATGAGCAGTTCTTC.

The chain uses TRBV2 and TRBJ1-3; tentatively, D is TRBD1 (6 bases). This CDR3 has 15 amino acids. From germline, CDR1 is SNHLY and CDR2 FYNNEI. V was pared by 4 bases and J by 2 bases, with 12 bases between. The CDR3 here is CASSAYRETGNTIYF. DNA of the CDR3: TGTGCCAGCAGTGCATACAGGGAAACTGGAAACACCATATATTTT.

The V gene is TRBV12-3 or TRBV12-4, the J gene TRBJ2-2; tentatively, D is TRBD2 (6 bases). Trimming took off 3 bases at V and 4 bases at J, with 12 bases between the two ends. The CDR3 has 15 residues. The CDR3 coding sequence is TGTGCCAGCAGTTTCTCCGCGGGGCCCACCGGGGAGCTGTTTTTT. It is translated as CASSFSAGPTGELFF.

The sample holds a few counts of this clonotype. This chain links TRBV7-2 with TRBJ2-5; D may be TRBD1 (6 bases). Germline-derived CDR1 and CDR2 are SGHTA and FQGNSA. V lost 4 bases, J lost 1 base, and 10 bases lay in between. There are 14 residues in the CDR3. CDR3 nucleotide sequence: TGTGCCAGCAGCTCCGGACAGTTCCAAGAGACCCAGTACTTC. Protein: CASSSGQFQETQYF.

The chain uses TRBV12-3 or TRBV12-4 and TRBJ1-1; D unclear. The CDR3 has 13 residues. V dropped 5 bases and J dropped 3 bases, with 10 bases sitting between them. The CDR3 nucleotides read TGTGCCAGCAGTACCCGGACCCACACTGAAGCTTTCTTT. Translation gives CASSTRTHTEAFF.

This clonotype turned up a few times. This sequence joins TRBV28 and TRBJ2-7, with 12 bases that match TRBD1. CDR3 length: 15 amino acids. With 6 bases clipped from V and 5 bases from J, the junction kept 8 bases outside the gene matches. Per the germline V gene, CDR1 is MDHEN and CDR2 is SYDVKM. CDR3: CASRSGTGGFHEQYF. The DNA for the CDR3 is TGTGCCAGCAGATCTGGGACAGGGGGCTTCCACGAGCAGTACTTC.